The entry below gives a single T cell receptor beta chain sequence along with its context. Its cognate antigen has yet to be identified. It has no much larger one-base neighbor in the sample; base qualities were not kept. Library preparation was by emulsion pairing. A second nested PCR with blocking oligos suppressed unpaired genes, then a third nested PCR added Illumina adaptors and barcodes. Between about 4,500 and 270,000 T cells, along with C-region, Stepout and V-region primers, were included in each emulsion RT-PCR master mix. The emulsions were generated using the Micellula Emulsion and Purification Kit, and the RT-PCR was run with Qiagen OneStep RT-PCR reagents. Pooled libraries were sequenced on an Illumina MiSeq with paired-end 2 x 250 reads. On the authors' methods: Read pairs were joined in Galaxy and clipped at the engineered overlap into separate alpha and beta files, and reads that were not clipped were discarded. To assign alpha-beta pairs, the researchers used CompleteTCR, a MiTCR-based pipeline that relies on an R script to link chains sharing read cluster identifiers. TCR sequences that were observed only once, about 1-3.3% of the total, were removed as potential sequencing errors. TCRdb reprocessed the public reads (quality trimming at Q25 with fastp, clone calling with MiXCR) and kept in-frame beta chains. Here each entry gathers all rows of one CDR3 protein and keeps the most common genes and DNA. The V and J calls and clone size come from TCRdb's table, not from the authors' own analysis. In all, the sample holds some 37,000 distinct CDR3 sequences, and roughly 44% of those were seen once. Clones ranked in the top ten supply around 59% of the sample.

This entry belongs to a study of T cell repertoires in breast cancer (dated by TCRdb to about 2016). In the study overall: Tumors, lymph nodes and peripheral blood lymphocytes from breast cancer patients were profiled in the study, along with peripheral blood from healthy control donors. Most of the 20 to 25 patient tumors analyzed for shared TCRs were ER+/PR+. Nine healthy donors, of an age range similar to that of the patients, were included as controls. On average, sequencing produced roughly 500,000 sequences per sample, which came to 9 to 10 reads per input cell. Because breast cancer has a low mutational burden and common mutations are rare, the study reasoned that TCRs shared between breast cancer patients would target shared antigens. After being minced and digested with Liberase and DNase, tumors and tumor-involved lymph nodes were passed through 70-um and 40-um filters. Tumor-free lymph nodes were processed without enzymatic digestion, and blood samples were separated by Ficoll. The full study reports these points: Shared TCRs showed TRBV7 predominance, possibly reflecting tumor recognition or mispriming bias from eight TRBV7 primers. Shared TCRs were encoded by various nucleotide sequences, which suggests selection and expansion based on antigen. About fourfold more TCRs were shared with matched tumor repertoires by tumor-involved sentinel lymph nodes than by tumor-free nodes (around 7.7% versus 2%). Around 18 TCR pairs were shared across seven or more patient tumors and were rarely found in control blood, which suggested possible tumor specificity. Because transcript abundance and primer differences skewed clone recovery, emulsion RT-PCR was regarded as qualitative rather than quantitative. Discarding singleton TCRs and sampling only part of each tumor may have missed genuine antitumor clones.

Cut back by 0 bases and 3 bases, the V and J ends lie 11 bases apart. Per the germline V gene (reference sequence), LNHNV is the CDR1 and YYDKDF is the CDR2. Measured from the cysteine to the phenylalanine, the CDR3 is 15 residues long. Solely the CDR3 DNA is kept, with 45 bases framed from the first base. To analyze paired alpha-beta TCRs of CD8+ T cells, the researchers used an expanded emulsion RT-PCR method with primers covering all TCR V genes. CD8+ T cells were isolated with a CD8 positive selection kit and were then incubated overnight in roughly 11 IU/mL IL-2 prior to emulsion RT-PCR. Sequenced: CD8+ T cells. The clonotype originates from a pool of human donors with breast cancer or a healthy control (not recorded which). The chain is assembled from TRBV15 and TRBJ1-2; a tentative D call is TRBD1 (6 bases match). The DNA is as follows: TGTGCCACCAGCAGAGATTTGGGGGCAGACTATGGCTACACCTTC. Its protein reads: CATSRDLGADYGYTF.